This T cell receptor beta chain was sequenced in a study of T cells in Graves' hyperthyroidism and ophthalmopathy. The germline CDR1 and CDR2 sequences are LNHNV and YYDKDF (reference sequence). V lost 0 bases and J lost 9, with 12 bases in between. The CDR3 is 14 residues long. TCR beta CDR3 sequences were amplified from RNA transcripts. The HTBI set primed first-round TCR CDR3 RT-PCR. One entry per CDR3 protein, called by TCRdb with MiXCR from the multiplex PCR reads. The sample shows around 350,000 distinct CDR3 sequences, 15% to 18% of them seen only once. The sample holds a few counts of this clonotype.

This receptor was identified in a woman between 18 and 29 years old with Graves' hyperthyroidism that later progressed to Graves' ophthalmopathy. Sequencing was performed on blood. The genes are TRBV15 and TRBJ2-1; D tentatively reads TRBD1 or TRBD2 (5 bases each). CDR3 DNA sequence: TGTGCCACCAGCAGAGAGGACGGGGCAGGTGAGCAGTTCTTC. This translates into CATSREDGAGEQFF.